Given below is one TCR beta chain in context. The antigen remains unidentified. Assay used: immunoSEQ multiplex PCR; TCRdb lists only in-frame clones, some missing. The table includes 30,000 or so clones, 65% to 75% detected once. Ipilimumab-mediated CTLA-4 blockade plus focal radiation was given to patients having chemo-refractory metastatic non-small-cell lung cancer. The record originates from a study of radiotherapy plus CTLA-4 blockade in lung cancer. About the research overall: Among all patients, approximately 18% showed objective responses, while about 34% had disease control. Study-level findings and limits: Peripheral blood showed expansion of tumor-derived TCR clones after radiotherapy and ipilimumab. Reportedly, early blood T cell clone dynamics best predicted response, with interferon-beta.

Germline CDR1 and CDR2: SGHNT and YENEEA. The CDR3 consists of 15 residues. V lost 1 base to trimming and J lost 2 bases, with 9 bases between them. The starting material was peripheral blood, obtained from a patient treated with radiotherapy plus ipilimumab. V usage is TRBV11-3 and J usage is TRBJ1-5; tentatively, D is TRBD1 (5 bases). The sequence was obtained from a human donor with non-small cell lung cancer who had stable disease on radiotherapy plus ipilimumab. CDR3 in DNA: TGTGCCAGCAGCTTAGGGGTGGGGGGCAATCAGCCCCAGCATTTT. It specifies CASSLGVGGNQPQHF.